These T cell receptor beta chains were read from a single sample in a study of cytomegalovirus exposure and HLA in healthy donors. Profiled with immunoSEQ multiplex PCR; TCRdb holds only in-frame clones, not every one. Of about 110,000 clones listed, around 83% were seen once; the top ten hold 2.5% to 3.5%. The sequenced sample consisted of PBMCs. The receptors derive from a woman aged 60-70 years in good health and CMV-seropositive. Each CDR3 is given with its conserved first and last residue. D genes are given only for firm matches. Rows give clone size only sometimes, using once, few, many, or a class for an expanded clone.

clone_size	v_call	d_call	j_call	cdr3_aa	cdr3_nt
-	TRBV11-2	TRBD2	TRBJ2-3	CASSFRLAGDTQYF	TGTGCCAGCAGCTTTCGACTAGCGGGCGATACGCAGTATTTT
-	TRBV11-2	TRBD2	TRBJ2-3	CASGLLAGEADTQYF	TGTGCCAGCGGGCTACTAGCGGGAGAAGCAGATACGCAGTATTTT
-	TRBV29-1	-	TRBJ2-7	CSVEDPGSYEQYF	TGCAGCGTTGAAGATCCAGGGTCCTACGAGCAGTACTTC
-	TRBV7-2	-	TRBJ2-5	CASSLSILQETQYF	TGTGCCAGCAGCTTAAGTATACTCCAAGAGACCCAGTACTTC
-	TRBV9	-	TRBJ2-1	CASSVATGSYNEQFF	TGTGCCAGCAGCGTAGCTACGGGATCTTACAATGAGCAGTTCTTC
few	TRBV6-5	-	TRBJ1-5	CASSYQGQGQPQHF	TGTGCCAGCAGTTACCAGGGGCAAGGTCAGCCCCAGCATTTT
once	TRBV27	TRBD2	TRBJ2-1	CASRGLAVYNEQFF	TGTGCCAGCCGTGGGCTAGCGGTGTACAATGAGCAGTTCTTC
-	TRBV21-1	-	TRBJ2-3	CASSKIRRATDTQYF	TGTGCCAGCAGCAAGATTAGGAGGGCCACAGATACGCAGTATTTT
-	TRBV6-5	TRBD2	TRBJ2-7	CASSYSGAGVYEQYF	TGTGCCAGCAGTTACTCCGGAGCGGGAGTCTACGAGCAGTACTTC
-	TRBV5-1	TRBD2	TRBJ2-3	CASSGTTSGLSTDTQYF	TGCGCCAGCAGCGGAACCACTAGCGGCCTTAGCACAGATACGCAGTATTTT
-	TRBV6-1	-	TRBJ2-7	CASSDGGAHGSYEQYF	TGTGCCAGCAGTGATGGAGGGGCCCATGGGTCCTACGAGCAGTACTTC